The 17 T cell receptor beta chains given below trace back to one sample, sequenced in a study of T-cell memory formation after mild COVID-19. MiXCR, applied by TCRdb to the 5' RACE reads, yields one record per CDR3 protein. This table holds 470,000 or so distinct CDR3 sequences, approximately 19% found once. Sample: PBMCs or a T cell subset sorted from them (not recorded which). Receptors originate from a man aged 18 to 29 who had mild COVID-19 (a few samples of this study predate the infection). Cell type and time point are not known.

This clonotype came up a few times. This sequence joins TRBV12-3 or TRBV12-4 and TRBJ1-2; a possible D gene is TRBD1 (5 bases). The CDR3 sequence is 16 residues long. V gave up 1 base and J gave up 6 bases, with 18 bases separating them. The CDR3 bases are TGTGCCAGCAGTTTAGTCCCCAAGGGGTCCTTTGATGGCTACACCTTC. Translated, it gives CASSLVPKGSFDGYTF.

This chain uses TRBV5-1 with TRBJ2-5; tentatively, D is TRBD1 (5 bases). V lost 5 bases to trimming and J lost 5 bases, with 16 bases between them. The CDR3 length is 14 residues. Germline CDR1 reads SGHRS; CDR2 reads YFSETQ. The CDR3: CASRPQWAGETQYF. Here the CDR3 DNA reads TGCGCCAGCAGACCGCAGTGGGCAGGGGAGACCCAGTACTTC.

This rearrangement joins TRBV5-1 to TRBJ2-5; unclear D gene. This CDR3 spans 16 amino acids. Germline V gives CDR1 SGHRS, CDR2 YFSETQ. Trimming took off 0 bases at V and 3 bases at J, with 15 bases between the two ends. The CDR3 sequence: CASSLGASSIKETQYF. As DNA, the CDR3 is TGCGCCAGCAGCTTGGGTGCGTCCTCAATCAAAGAGACCCAGTACTTC.

This clonotype occurred many times. The rearrangement joins TRBV4-2 to TRBJ2-5; D call uncertain. Looked up from germline, CDR1 is LGHNA and CDR2 is YNFKEQ. V dropped 1 base and J dropped 5 bases, with 14 bases sitting between them. The CDR3 sequence is 15 residues long. The CDR3 DNA reads TGTGCCAGCAGCCAAGTTGGCGTAGCCGGCGAGACCCAGTACTTC. The encoded protein is CASSQVGVAGETQYF.

The V and J genes are TRBV15 and TRBJ2-7; the D gene is possibly TRBD1 (6 bases). CDR1 and CDR2 from the germline V gene are LNHNV and YYDKDF (reference sequence). The ends were cut back, 1 base at V and 6 bases at J, with 16 bases in the middle. The CDR3 contains 15 residues. The CDR3 region has the DNA TGTGCCACCAGCAGAGGAACAGGGACCTTAGGCGAGCAGTACTTC. Its protein product is CATSRGTGTLGEQYF.

The chain couples TRBV4-2 to TRBJ2-3, with D maybe TRBD2 (6 bases). CDR1 LGHNA and CDR2 YNFKEQ come from the germline V gene. The germline V and J ends were trimmed by 1 base and 1 base, with 12 bases remaining between them. The CDR3 contains 16 residues. The CDR3 protein is CASSQAAGSGTDTQYF. In nucleotides, the CDR3 is TGTGCCAGCAGCCAAGCCGCGGGGTCGGGCACAGATACGCAGTATTTT.

This clonotype was detected a few times. The CDR3 loop reads CASSQYSGADTQYF. DNA of the CDR3: TGCGCCAGCAGCCAATATAGCGGGGCGGATACGCAGTATTTT. The chain carries TRBV4-3 and TRBJ2-3, with 8 positions matching TRBD2. The CDR3 spans 14 residues. Germline V gene lookup returns CDR1 LGHNA and CDR2 YSLEER. Trimming removed 2 bases from V and 6 bases from J; junction bases left unmatched: 4.

The chain combines TRBV5-1 with TRBJ2-5; perhaps D is TRBD1 or TRBD2 (5 bases each). The CDR3 covers 16 residues. The V end was cut by 5 bases, the J end by 4 bases, with 21 bases between. Germline CDR1 reads SGHRS; CDR2 reads YFSETQ. For the CDR3, the DNA is TGCGCCAGCAGTTTTGGGGCCACTCCGGGACGAGAGACCCAGTACTTC. Translation: CASSFGATPGRETQYF.

CDR3 sequence reads: CASSPGQGPAGGEKLFF. DNA of the CDR3: TGTGCCAGCAGCCCCGGGCAGGGGCCCGCGGGGGGCGAAAAACTGTTTTTT. V and J are TRBV6-2 or TRBV6-3 and TRBJ1-4; TRBD1 might be the D (6 bases). This CDR3 has 17 amino acids. Germline CDR1 and CDR2: MNHEY and SVGEGT. V was clipped by 6 bases and J by 8 bases, with 25 bases between them.

This chain connects TRBV20-1 to TRBJ2-5, with D possibly called TRBD1 or TRBD2 (5 bases each). Trimming removed 3 bases at V and 4 bases at J, with 18 bases between. In germline, CDR1 is DFQATT, CDR2 SNEGSKA (reference sequence). The CDR3 contains 15 residues. The CDR3 region is CSARVPGTVLETQYF. CDR3 nucleotides: TGCAGTGCTAGGGTCCCCGGGACGGTGCTAGAGACCCAGTACTTC.

The chain combines TRBV12-3 or TRBV12-4 with TRBJ1-3, with D unclear. V lost 0 bases, J lost 3 bases, and 6 bases lay in between. This CDR3 contains 14 residues. The CDR3 loop is CASSLAVGGNTIYF. Here the CDR3 DNA reads TGTGCCAGCAGTTTAGCGGTGGGTGGAAACACCATATATTTT.

This clonotype has more than one count but fewer than ten. This CDR3 is CASRGQGMNTEAFF. The CDR3 bases are TGTGCCAGCAGAGGACAGGGGATGAACACTGAAGCTTTCTTT. The V call is TRBV7-2, the J call TRBJ1-1; TRBD1 aligns across 9 bases. Trimming at V came to 6 bases and at J to 0 bases, leaving 2 bases not matched to a gene. The CDR3 spans 14 residues. Germline V gives CDR1 SGHTA, CDR2 FQGNSA.

The J gene is TRBJ1-1, the V gene TRBV7-9; D is uncertain. The CDR3 loop spans 14 amino acids. Germline values: CDR1 SEHNR, CDR2 FQNEAQ (reference sequence). Trimming took off 2 bases at V and 1 base at J, with 8 bases between the two ends. In DNA form, the CDR3 reads TGTGCCAGCAGCTTAATATCCGGGAACACTGAAGCTTTCTTT. Translating gives CASSLISGNTEAFF.

This clonotype was seen repeatedly, ten times or more. The rearrangement links TRBV6-2 or TRBV6-3 to TRBJ2-3; D is ambiguous. Trimming left V 5 bases short and J 6 bases short, with 12 bases between. This CDR3 has 13 residues. Per germline, CDR1 MNHEY and CDR2 SVGEGT. CDR3 sequence: CASSLLRADTQYF. The CDR3 bases are TGTGCCAGCAGTCTGCTAAGGGCGGATACGCAGTATTTT.

This clonotype has a count of ten or more. The chain combines TRBV6-1 with TRBJ2-7, with TRBD1 matching over 9 bases. Trimming took 1 base from V and 5 from J; bases not matched to a gene: 9. Germline CDR1 MNHNS, CDR2 SASEGT. This CDR3 is 16 amino acids long. Written as DNA, the CDR3 is TGTGCCAGCAGTGAAGAAGAGGGGACAGGGTCGCACGAGCAGTACTTC. Translation: CASSEEEGTGSHEQYF.

This clonotype was found a few times. V gene TRBV18 combines with J gene TRBJ2-1, with D perhaps assigned TRBD1 or TRBD2 (5 bases each). The CDR3 is made up of 14 amino acids. Trimming removed 5 bases from V and 7 bases from J, with 15 bases in between. Germline CDR1 is KGHSH and CDR2 is LQKENI. The CDR3 region has the DNA TGTGCCAGCTCAGTAGACACTGGGGGTAATGAGCAGTTCTTC. It specifies CASSVDTGGNEQFF. The variable domain in full, completed from reference TRBV18 and TRBJ2-1, reads NAGVMQNPRHLVRRRGQEARLRCSPMKGHSHVYWYRQLPEEGLKFMVYLQKENIIDESGMPKERFSAEFPKEGPSILRIQQVVRGDSAAYFCASSVDTGGNEQFFGPGTRLTVL.

The gene calls are TRBV12-3 or TRBV12-4 and TRBJ1-6, with D perhaps matching TRBD1 (5 bases). V shed 5 bases and J shed 2 bases, with 7 bases lying between them. CDR3 length equals 14 residues. The CDR3 region has the DNA TGTGCCAGCAGTCGGGGGGCCTATAATTCACCCCTCCACTTT. This codes for CASSRGAYNSPLHF.